This T cell receptor beta chain was profiled in a study of shared clonotypes between healthy human individuals. Measured with immunoSEQ multiplex PCR; TCRdb has only the in-frame clones, and not every one. The sample has some 240,000 clones; 50% to 80% are singletons. Every one of the donors was a Caucasian adult that lived in Nashville, Tennessee. The sequence was collected from a man between 25 and 39 years old in good health. Sequencing was carried out using memory CD4+ T cells sorted from blood. Subset denoted: CD45RA-negative fraction.

The CDR3 DNA is TGTGCCAGCAGACAACTAGGAGCTTACTACAATGAGCAGTTCTTC. Translating it yields CASRQLGAYYNEQFF. The chain joins TRBV21-1 to TRBJ2-1; TRBD2, the table's D call, was not compared with the DNA. TRBV21-1 is termed a pseudogene. There are 15 residues in the CDR3.